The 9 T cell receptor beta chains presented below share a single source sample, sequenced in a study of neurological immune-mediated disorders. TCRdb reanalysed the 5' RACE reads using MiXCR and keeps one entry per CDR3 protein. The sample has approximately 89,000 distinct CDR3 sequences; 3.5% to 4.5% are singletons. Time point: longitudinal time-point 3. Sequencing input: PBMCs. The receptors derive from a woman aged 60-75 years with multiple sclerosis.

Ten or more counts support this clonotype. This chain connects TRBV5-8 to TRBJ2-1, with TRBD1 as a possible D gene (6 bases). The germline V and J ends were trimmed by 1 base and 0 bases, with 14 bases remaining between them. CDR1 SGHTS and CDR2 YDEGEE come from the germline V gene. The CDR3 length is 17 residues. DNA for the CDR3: TGTGCCAGCAGCTTGAGTCGGACAGCAAGCTCCTACAATGAGCAGTTCTTC. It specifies CASSLSRTASSYNEQFF.

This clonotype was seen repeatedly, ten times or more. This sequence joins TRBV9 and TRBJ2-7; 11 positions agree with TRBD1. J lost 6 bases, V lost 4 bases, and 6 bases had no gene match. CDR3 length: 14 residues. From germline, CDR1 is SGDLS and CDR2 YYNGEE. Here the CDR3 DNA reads TGTGCCAGCAGCCCCCTCGGGACAGGGGGCGAGCAGTACTTC. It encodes CASSPLGTGGEQYF. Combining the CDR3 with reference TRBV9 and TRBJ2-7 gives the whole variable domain DSGVTQTPKHLITATGQRVTLRCSPRSGDLSVYWYQQSLDQGLQFLIQYYNGEERAKGNILERFSAQQFPDLHSELNLSSLELGDSALYFCASSPLGTGGEQYFGPGTRLTVT.

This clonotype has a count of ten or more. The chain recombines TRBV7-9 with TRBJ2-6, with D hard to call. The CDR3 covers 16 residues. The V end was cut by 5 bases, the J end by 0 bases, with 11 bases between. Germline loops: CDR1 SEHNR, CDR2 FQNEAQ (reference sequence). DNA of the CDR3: TGTGCCAGCAGCCTTTACACGAACTCTGGGGCCAACGTCCTGACTTTC. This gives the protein CASSLYTNSGANVLTF.

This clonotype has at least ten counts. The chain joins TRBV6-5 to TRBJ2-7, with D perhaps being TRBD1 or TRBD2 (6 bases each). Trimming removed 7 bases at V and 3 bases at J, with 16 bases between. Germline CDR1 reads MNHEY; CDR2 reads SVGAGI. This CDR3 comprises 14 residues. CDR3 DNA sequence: TGTGCCAGCACCAAAGGGCGGGGACACTACGAGCAGTACTTC. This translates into CASTKGRGHYEQYF.

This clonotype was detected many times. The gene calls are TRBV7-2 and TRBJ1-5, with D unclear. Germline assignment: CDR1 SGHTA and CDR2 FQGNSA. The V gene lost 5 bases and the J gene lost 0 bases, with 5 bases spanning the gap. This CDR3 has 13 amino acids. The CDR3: CASSLNSNQPQHF. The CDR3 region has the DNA TGTGCCAGCAGCCTGAATAGCAATCAGCCCCAGCATTTT.

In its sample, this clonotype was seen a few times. The CDR3 loop reads CASSSRKGTGELFF. DNA for the CDR3: TGTGCCAGCAGCTCCAGGAAGGGCACCGGGGAGCTGTTTTTT. The V gene is TRBV7-9, the J gene TRBJ2-2; D is undetermined. CDR3 length: 14 residues. The germline V gene encodes CDR1 SEHNR and CDR2 FQNEAQ (reference sequence). V lost 4 bases and J lost 4, with 10 bases in between.

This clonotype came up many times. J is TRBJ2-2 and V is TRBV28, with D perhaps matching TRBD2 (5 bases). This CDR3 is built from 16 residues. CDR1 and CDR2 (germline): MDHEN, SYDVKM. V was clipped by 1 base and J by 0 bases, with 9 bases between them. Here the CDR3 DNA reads TGTGCCAGCAGTTTATTTGAGGGCTCGAACACCGGGGAGCTGTTTTTT. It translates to CASSLFEGSNTGELFF.

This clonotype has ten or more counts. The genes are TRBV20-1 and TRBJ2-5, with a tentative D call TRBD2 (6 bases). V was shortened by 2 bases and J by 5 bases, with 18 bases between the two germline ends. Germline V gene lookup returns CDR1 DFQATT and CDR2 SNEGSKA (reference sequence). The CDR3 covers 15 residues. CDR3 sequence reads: CSARKGGLMVETQYF. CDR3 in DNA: TGCAGTGCTAGAAAGGGAGGACTAATGGTGGAGACCCAGTACTTC.

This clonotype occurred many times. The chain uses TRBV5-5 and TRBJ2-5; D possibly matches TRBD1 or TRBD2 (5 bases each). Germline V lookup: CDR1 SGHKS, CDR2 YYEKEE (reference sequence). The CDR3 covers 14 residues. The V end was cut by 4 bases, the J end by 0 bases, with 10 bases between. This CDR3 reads CASSPGTYQETQYF. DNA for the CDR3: TGTGCCAGCAGCCCCGGGACCTACCAAGAGACCCAGTACTTC.